What follows describes a single TCR beta chain. Its antigen remains unidentified. No base-level quality is on record; no much larger clone is a single base apart. TCRbeta CDR3 regions were amplified from genomic DNA by means of the immunoSEQ Assay, a bias-controlled multiplex PCR. Processing in the source paper ran as follows. Within the assay, amplification of reference gene primers was used to estimate how many nucleated cells each sample contained. Sequence reads were collapsed and filtered to measure the absolute abundance of every unique TCRbeta CDR3 rearrangement. Productive Simpson clonality was computed per sample as the square root of Simpson's diversity index over productive rearrangements. Drawn from immuneACCESS, this table holds only the in-frame rearrangements with V and J called that TCRdb kept. Clones are partly lost; checked studies trace under half to an unresolved V gene and leave the rest unexplained. Clone size and V and J calls were adopted from that table, with D and trimming inferred from the DNA. The sample yields more than 50,000 clones; 80% were counted once. About 9.8% of the sample lies in the top ten.

Each collaborating institution followed its own protocols to collect whole blood in K2EDTA tubes. For TCRbeta analysis, collaborators shipped samples in one of three forms: frozen whole blood, isolated PBMCs, or DNA extracted from either of those sample types. The data belong to a study of blood T cell repertoires in COVID-19 (TCRdb year 2020). Notes on the research overall: Samples covering the acute and convalescent phases of COVID-19 were provided by collaborators in the United States, Italy and Spain. The material from the prospective study consisted of cDNA or gDNA derived from T cells, B-cell-depleted T cells, or PBMCs. Subjects who had been exposed to COVID-19, were actively infected with it, or had recovered from it provided the deeply sampled blood TCRbeta repertoires that made up the dataset. The repertoires were released in a freely available public database intended as a resource for research on the immune response to SARS-CoV-2. The samples were drawn from the first 160 participants of the ongoing ImmuneRACE study and from 950 to 1,500 subjects provided by 6 global collaborators. Sample metadata almost always included a de-identified subject ID, COVID-19 status, age in years and sex. Where HLA class I and class II types were available, the types were taken from metadata supplied by the sample provider, not from assay-based typing. Broader findings and caveats from the paper: The amount of clinical and demographic metadata varied by source and participant and was provided uncurated.

Looking up the germline V gene (reference sequence) yields CDR1 WNHNN and CDR2 SYGVQD. The CDR3, cysteine through phenylalanine, is 17 amino acids long. This entry keeps only the CDR3 DNA: 51 bases, framed from base 1. Here V drops 2 bases and J drops 2 bases, and the junction holds 4 bases not matched to any gene. Here the chain combines TRBV10-1 and TRBJ2-6; 9 central nucleotides agree with TRBD1. This TCR was sampled from a human donor in a cohort sampled during active COVID-19. The sample consisted of peripheral blood. The CDR3 corresponds to CASSEGTGPTGANVLTF. The bases are TGCGCCAGCAGTGAGGGGACAGGGCCCACTGGGGCCAACGTCCTGACTTTC.